This T cell receptor (beta chain) was captured by sequencing in a study of Ad26.COV2.S vaccination and SARS-CoV-2 variants. Documented treatment: some 20 received Ad26.COV2.S at low or high dose, single or two shots; about 5 received placebo; per-sample allocation not given. On day 63 after the first injection, vaccine and placebo recipients gave samples. In Boston, an adult donor aged 18-55 years took part. The CDR3 runs to 15 residues. The germline CDR1 and CDR2 sequences are MDHEN and SYDVKM. Trimming cost V 5 bases and J 1 base; bases outside gene matches: 4. Notes on the study in general: Breadth, reportedly substantial, characterized the spike-specific CD8+ and CD4+ T cell responses after vaccination.

To note about this clone: What it binds is unknown.

This table comes from immunoSEQ multiplex PCR, and its TCRdb copy is limited to in-frame clones, with some not included. This sample has roughly 460,000 clones, with 70% to 90% found just once. This TCR was sampled from a person between 18 and 60 years old who received the Ad26.COV2.S COVID-19 vaccine or a placebo. The material was peripheral blood, obtained in a trial of Ad26.COV2.S vaccine versus placebo. J is TRBJ1-5 and V is TRBV28; 8 bases map to TRBD1. DNA for the CDR3: TGTGCCAGCAGTACTGGACAGGGAAGCAATCAGCCCCAGCATTTT. Residues: CASSTGQGSNQPQHF.